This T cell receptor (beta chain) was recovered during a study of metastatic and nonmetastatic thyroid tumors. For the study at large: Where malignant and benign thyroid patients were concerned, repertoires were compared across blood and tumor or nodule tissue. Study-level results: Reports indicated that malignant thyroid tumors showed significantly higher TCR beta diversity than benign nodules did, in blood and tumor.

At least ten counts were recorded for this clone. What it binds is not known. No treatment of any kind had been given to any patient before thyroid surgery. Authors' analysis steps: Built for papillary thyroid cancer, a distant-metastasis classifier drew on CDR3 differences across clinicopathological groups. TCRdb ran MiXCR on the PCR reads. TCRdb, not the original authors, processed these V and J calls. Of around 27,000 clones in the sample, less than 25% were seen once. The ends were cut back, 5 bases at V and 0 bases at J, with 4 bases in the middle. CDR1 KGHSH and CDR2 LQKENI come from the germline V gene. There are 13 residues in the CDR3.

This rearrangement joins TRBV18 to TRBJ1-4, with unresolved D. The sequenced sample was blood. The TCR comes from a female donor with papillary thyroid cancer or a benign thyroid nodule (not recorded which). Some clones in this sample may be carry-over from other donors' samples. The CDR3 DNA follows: TGTGCCAGCTCATCCTCAACTAATGAAAAACTGTTTTTT. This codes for CASSSSTNEKLFF.